Listed here are 19 T cell receptor beta chains from one sample, sequenced in a study of CD8+ T cells in alopecia areata (dated by TCRdb to the late 2010s). This specimen's time point label, per the study, means: baseline before oral tofacitinib. The library was obtained by the immunoSEQ multiplex PCR assay. RNA was extracted from all samples and reverse transcribed into cDNA as template for TCR sequencing. The immuneACCESS repertoire file appears here via TCRdb, limited to in-frame rearrangements. These files lack a portion of the clones; in checked studies, under half of the deficit traces to unresolved V genes, and the cause of the others is not known. The sample profile shows tens of thousands of clones; 55% to 65% of them were found once. The leading ten clones occupy around a sixth of the sample. Material: CD8+ T cells sorted from blood, obtained at week 0. The origin of the receptors is a human donor with alopecia areata.

The chain has TRBV7-9 and TRBJ2-3; TRBD2 might be the D (5 bases). The CDR3 is 14 residues long. Trimming removed 4 bases from V and 4 bases from J, with 12 bases in between. Germline-derived CDR1 and CDR2 are SEHNR and FQNEAQ (reference sequence). The CDR3 reads CASSSSSPSDTQYF. For the CDR3, the DNA is TGTGCCAGCAGCTCTAGCTCACCATCAGATACGCAGTATTTT.

This clone was observed a handful of times. The rearrangement uses TRBV10-3 and TRBJ2-7, with D possibly matching TRBD1 (6 bases). This CDR3 is built from 15 residues. Trimming stripped 3 bases from V and 0 bases from J, with 12 bases between. Germline CDR1 and CDR2: ENHRY and SYGVKD. This chain's CDR3 is CAISDYRVSSYEQYF. In DNA form, the CDR3 reads TGTGCCATCAGTGACTACAGGGTTAGCTCCTACGAGCAGTACTTC.

The rearrangement links TRBV29-1 to TRBJ2-1; 7 bases map to TRBD1. Unmatched junction bases numbered 4, after V lost 0 bases and J lost 11 bases. This CDR3 has 12 residues. The V gene's germline CDR1 is SQVTM and CDR2 ANQGSEA. The CDR3 is CSVEEGGGKQFF. The CDR3 nucleotides read TGCAGCGTTGAAGAAGGGGGCGGTAAGCAGTTCTTC.

This rearrangement joins TRBV29-1 to TRBJ2-3; the D gene is possibly TRBD2 (5 bases). The length of the CDR3 is 13 residues. The germline gives CDR1 SQVTM, CDR2 ANQGSEA. Trimming left V 7 bases short and J 5 bases short, with 16 bases between. The CDR3 sequence is CSAPYGMGDTQYF. The CDR3 nucleotides read TGCAGCGCCCCTTACGGGATGGGAGATACGCAGTATTTT.

The chain is built from TRBV7-7 and TRBJ2-7; possible D gene TRBD2, 6 bases. The V end lost 1 base, the J end lost 0 bases, and 10 bases lay between the germline ends. Germline V lookup: CDR1 SSHAT, CDR2 FNYEAQ (reference sequence). The CDR3 loop spans 15 amino acids. The CDR3 sequence is CASSLGGGSSYEQYF. The CDR3 region has the DNA TGTGCCAGCAGCTTAGGCGGAGGGAGCTCCTACGAGCAGTACTTC.

This clone was found once. The chain links TRBV7-9 to TRBJ2-3, with D tentatively TRBD1 or TRBD2 (5 bases each). The CDR3 length is 15 residues. In germline, CDR1 is SEHNR, CDR2 FQNEAQ (reference sequence). V was cut by 5 bases and J by 0 bases, with 12 bases left in between. The CDR3 loop reads CASSDGTKSTDTQYF. The CDR3 bases are TGTGCCAGCAGCGACGGGACGAAGAGCACAGATACGCAGTATTTT.

The V and J genes are TRBV27 and TRBJ1-5; 9 bases line up with TRBD1. Trimming cost V 2 bases and J 5 bases; bases outside gene matches: 7. Germline values: CDR1 MNHEY, CDR2 SMNVEV (reference sequence). The CDR3 is 16 amino acids. This CDR3 reads CASSLTGQGGDQPQHF. The CDR3 DNA reads as TGTGCCAGCAGTTTAACGGGACAGGGAGGTGATCAGCCCCAGCATTTT.

The chain uses TRBV29-1 and TRBJ2-1; 7 positions agree with TRBD2. The CDR3 is 16 amino acids. Unmatched junction bases numbered 6, after V lost 1 base and J lost 0 bases. CDR1 SQVTM and CDR2 ANQGSEA come from the germline V gene. CDR3 DNA sequence: TGCAGCGTTGAAGGGGAGGGACGTCTCTCCTACAATGAGCAGTTCTTC. Its translation: CSVEGEGRLSYNEQFF.

The chain joins TRBV27 to TRBJ2-3, with 9 nucleotides matching TRBD2. V was pared by 8 bases and J by 0 bases, with 9 bases of the junction left unmatched. This CDR3 has 16 residues. Looked up from germline, CDR1 is MNHEY and CDR2 is SMNVEV (reference sequence). CDR3 amino acids: CASDAGTSRSTDTQYF. CDR3 nucleotide sequence: TGTGCCAGCGACGCCGGGACTAGCCGAAGCACAGATACGCAGTATTTT.

This sequence joins TRBV5-6 and TRBJ2-1; D call uncertain. In germline, CDR1 is SGHDT, CDR2 YYEEEE. Trimming took off 5 bases at V and 7 bases at J, with 10 bases between the two ends. This CDR3 spans 12 amino acids. The CDR3 DNA sequence: TGTGCCAGCAGTGAACAACGGAATGAGCAGTTCTTC. Amino acid sequence: CASSEQRNEQFF.

CDR3 sequence (DNA): TGTGCCAGCAGCTTACTAGCGGGAGAGGAAGATACGCAGTATTTT. This encodes CASSLLAGEEDTQYF. V gene TRBV7-2 combines with J gene TRBJ2-3, with 10 bases identical to TRBD2. The V segment lost 2 bases and the J segment 5 bases; nucleotides outside the gene matches: 4. The V gene's germline CDR1 is SGHTA and CDR2 FQGNSA. The CDR3 spans 15 residues.

The rearrangement uses TRBV4-3 and TRBJ1-3, with D unclear. Germline-derived CDR1 and CDR2 are LGHNA and YSLEER. With 0 bases removed from V and 8 bases from J, the gap between germline ends came to 8 bases. The CDR3 has 13 residues. The CDR3 here is CASSQEGSDTIYF. DNA of the CDR3: TGCGCCAGCAGCCAAGAAGGGTCGGACACCATATATTTT.

V usage is TRBV27 and J usage is TRBJ2-7; no reliable D call. The CDR3 sequence is 13 residues long. Trimming removed 2 bases from V and 1 base from J, with 6 bases in between. Germline V gene sequence: CDR1 MNHEY, CDR2 SMNVEV (reference sequence). In DNA form, the CDR3 reads TGTGCCAGCAGTTTACGGGCATCCTACGAGCAGTACTTC. Protein: CASSLRASYEQYF.

The chain recombines TRBV5-1 with TRBJ1-2; TRBD1 is a possible D gene (6 bases). V was cut by 2 bases and J by 0 bases, with 14 bases left in between. CDR1 and CDR2 (germline): SGHRS, YFSETQ. This CDR3 spans 16 amino acids. CDR3 coding DNA: TGCGCCAGCAGCTTCCCCCGGGACAACTCTAACTATGGCTACACCTTC. Translated, it gives CASSFPRDNSNYGYTF.

This chain links TRBV28 with TRBJ2-1; TRBD1 matches 9 bases. CDR1 and CDR2 from the germline V gene are MDHEN and SYDVKM. V was clipped by 2 bases and J by 4 bases; unmatched bases: 6. The CDR3 length is 16 residues. CDR3 coding DNA: TGTGCCAGCAGTTTACTCGCGGGACAGGGTTACAATGAGCAGTTCTTC. It translates to CASSLLAGQGYNEQFF. Full variable domain (outside the CDR3, taken from reference TRBV28 and TRBJ2-1): DVKVTQSSRYLVKRTGEKVFLECVQDMDHENMFWYRQDPGLGLRLIYFSYDVKMKEKGDIPEGYSVSREKKERFSLILESASTNQTSMYLCASSLLAGQGYNEQFFGPGTRLTVL.

This clone showed up just a few times. V is TRBV2 and J is TRBJ2-3; 8 positions agree with TRBD2. Germline assignment: CDR1 SNHLY and CDR2 FYNNEI. Losses at the gene ends were 4 bases for V and 2 bases for J; bases not matched to a gene: 11. The CDR3 has 17 amino acids. The DNA for the CDR3 is TGTGCCAGCAGTGTTAGCGGGGCCCTCAGTCTCACAGATACGCAGTATTTT. This translates into CASSVSGALSLTDTQYF.

V is TRBV4-3 and J is TRBJ2-4; D is unclear. Germline V lookup: CDR1 LGHNA, CDR2 YSLEER. CDR3 length equals 15 residues. V shed 0 bases and J shed 3 bases, with 9 bases lying between them. CDR3 protein: CASSQDSGHKNIQYF. The DNA of the CDR3 is TGCGCCAGCAGCCAAGATTCAGGTCACAAAAACATTCAGTACTTC.

This clone has a single count. The chain links TRBV13 to TRBJ1-1; 7 positions match TRBD1. Germline CDR1 and CDR2: PRHDT and FYEKMQ (reference sequence). This CDR3 comprises 12 residues. J was trimmed by 11 bases and V by 3 bases; bases with no gene match: 6. CDR3 DNA: TGTGCCAGCAGCTTCCCCGGGACAGAGGCTTTCTTT. It is translated as CASSFPGTEAFF.

V and J are TRBV2 and TRBJ2-7, with D perhaps TRBD1 or TRBD2 (5 bases each). The V end was cut by 9 bases, the J end by 5 bases, with 14 bases between. Per germline, CDR1 SNHLY and CDR2 FYNNEI. This CDR3 is built from 12 residues. In nucleotides, the CDR3 is TGTGCCAGGGGGGAGAGCGGCAACGAGCAGTACTTC. Translated: CARGESGNEQYF. The entire variable domain, with the rest obtained from reference TRBV2 and TRBJ2-7, is as follows: EPEVTQTPSHQVTQMGQEVILRCVPISNHLYFYWYRQILGQKVEFLVSFYNNEISEKSEIFDDQFSVERPDGSNFTLKIRSTKLEDSAMYFCARGESGNEQYFGPGTRLTVT.